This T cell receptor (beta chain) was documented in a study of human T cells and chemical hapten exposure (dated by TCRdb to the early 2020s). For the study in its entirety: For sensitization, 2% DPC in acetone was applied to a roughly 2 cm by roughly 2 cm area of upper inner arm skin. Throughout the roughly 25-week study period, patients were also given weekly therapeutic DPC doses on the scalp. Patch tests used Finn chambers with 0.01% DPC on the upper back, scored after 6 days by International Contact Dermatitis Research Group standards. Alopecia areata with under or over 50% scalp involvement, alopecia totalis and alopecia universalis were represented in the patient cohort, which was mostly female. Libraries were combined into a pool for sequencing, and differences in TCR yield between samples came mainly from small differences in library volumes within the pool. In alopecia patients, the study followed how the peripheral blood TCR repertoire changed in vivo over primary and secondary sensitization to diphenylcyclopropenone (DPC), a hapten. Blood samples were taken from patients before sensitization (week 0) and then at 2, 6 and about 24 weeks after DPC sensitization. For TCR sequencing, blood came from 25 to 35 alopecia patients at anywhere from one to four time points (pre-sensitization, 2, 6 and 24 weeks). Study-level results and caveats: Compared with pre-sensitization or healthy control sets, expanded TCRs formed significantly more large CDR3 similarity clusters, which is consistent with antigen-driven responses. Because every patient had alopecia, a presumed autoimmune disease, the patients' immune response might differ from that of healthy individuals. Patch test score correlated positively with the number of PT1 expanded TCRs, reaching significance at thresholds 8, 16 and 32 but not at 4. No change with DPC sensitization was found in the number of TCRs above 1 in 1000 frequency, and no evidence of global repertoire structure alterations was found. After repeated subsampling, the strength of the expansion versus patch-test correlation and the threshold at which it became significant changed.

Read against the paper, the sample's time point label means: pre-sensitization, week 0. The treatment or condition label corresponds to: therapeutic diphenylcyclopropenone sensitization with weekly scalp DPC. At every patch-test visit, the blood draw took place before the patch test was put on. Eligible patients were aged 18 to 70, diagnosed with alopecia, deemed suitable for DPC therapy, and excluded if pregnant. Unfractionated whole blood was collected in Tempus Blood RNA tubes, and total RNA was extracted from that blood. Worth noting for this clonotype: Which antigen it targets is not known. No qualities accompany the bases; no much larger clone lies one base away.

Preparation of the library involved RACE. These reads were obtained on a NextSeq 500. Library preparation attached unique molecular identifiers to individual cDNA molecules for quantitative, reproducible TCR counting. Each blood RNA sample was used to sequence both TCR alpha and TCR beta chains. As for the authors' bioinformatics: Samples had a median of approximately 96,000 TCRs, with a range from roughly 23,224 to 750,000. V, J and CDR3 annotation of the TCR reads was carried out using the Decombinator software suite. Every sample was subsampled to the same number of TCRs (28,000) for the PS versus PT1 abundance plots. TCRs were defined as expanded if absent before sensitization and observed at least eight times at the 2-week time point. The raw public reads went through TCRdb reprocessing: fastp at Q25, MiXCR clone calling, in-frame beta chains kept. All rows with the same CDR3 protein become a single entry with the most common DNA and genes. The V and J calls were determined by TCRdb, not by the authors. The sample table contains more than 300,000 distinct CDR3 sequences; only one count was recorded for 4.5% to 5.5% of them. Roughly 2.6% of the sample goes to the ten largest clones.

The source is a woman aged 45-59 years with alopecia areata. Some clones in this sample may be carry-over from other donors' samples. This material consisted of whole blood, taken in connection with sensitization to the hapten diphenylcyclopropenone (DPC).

In nucleotide form, the sequence is TGTGCCAGCAAGGGTTGGGACGGCAGAGACAATGAGCAGTTCTTC. Its translation is CASKGWDGRDNEQFF. The sequence is built from TRBV28 and TRBJ2-1; the D element might be TRBD1 or TRBD2, as each aligns at 5 bases. The trim is 7 bases for V and 5 bases for J, with a gap of 18 bases between the germline ends. Taken from cysteine to phenylalanine, the CDR3 has 15 residues. Only the CDR3 DNA is retained, 45 bases long and in frame from the first base. CDR1 and CDR2, looked up from the germline V gene, are MDHEN and SYDVKM.